This TCR beta chain was retrieved from a study of T cells in localized non-small cell lung cancer. General study results and limits: One tumor region alone was sequenced, and heterogeneity therefore remains possible. Among blood samples, higher T cell density accompanied longer overall survival. Uninvolved adjacent lung showed higher T cell clonality than tumor. The appearance of a median approximately 60 of the top 100 tumor clones was seen in adjacent lung.

Notes on this clone: Its cognate antigen is unknown.

Assay: immunoSEQ multiplex PCR; the TCRdb copy retains only in-frame clones and omits some. The sample holds over 45,000 clones, roughly 89% seen once. Germline V gene data show CDR1 as MGHDK and CDR2 as SYGVNS. Trimming took off 9 bases at V and 0 bases at J, with 14 bases between the two ends. This CDR3 contains 15 residues. This chain connects TRBV25-1 to TRBJ1-4, with a possible D match to TRBD1 (5 bases). The material sequenced was peripheral blood, taken before any cancer treatment. The source is a man aged 40 to 70 with stage I squamous cell lung carcinoma. The CDR3 is CASRPQGATNEKLFF. DNA of the CDR3: TGTGCCAGTCGTCCCCAGGGTGCAACTAATGAAAAACTGTTTTTT.